This T cell receptor beta chain was retrieved from a study of breast tumors, draining lymph nodes, adjacent tissues. This clonotype occurred many times. Trimming left V 5 bases short and J 6 bases short, with 19 bases between. The germline V gene has CDR1 MNHEY and CDR2 SVGAGI. CDR3 size: 15 residues. TCRdb processed the multiplex PCR reads anew with MiXCR; each CDR3 protein has one entry. This sample carries a few hundred thousand distinct CDR3 sequences, 30% to 35% of them seen once, and the ten largest clones take 3.6%. Breast cancer patients provided tissue from their axillary draining lymph nodes.

The chain couples TRBV6-5 to TRBJ1-2; D not certain. This clonotype originated in a female donor with breast cancer. Some clones in this sample may be carry-over from other donors' samples. Sequencing used axillary lymph node tissue. CDR3 sequence: CASSVGTDGWNGYTF. The CDR3 DNA sequence: TGTGCCAGCAGTGTGGGCACGGATGGTTGGAATGGCTACACCTTC.